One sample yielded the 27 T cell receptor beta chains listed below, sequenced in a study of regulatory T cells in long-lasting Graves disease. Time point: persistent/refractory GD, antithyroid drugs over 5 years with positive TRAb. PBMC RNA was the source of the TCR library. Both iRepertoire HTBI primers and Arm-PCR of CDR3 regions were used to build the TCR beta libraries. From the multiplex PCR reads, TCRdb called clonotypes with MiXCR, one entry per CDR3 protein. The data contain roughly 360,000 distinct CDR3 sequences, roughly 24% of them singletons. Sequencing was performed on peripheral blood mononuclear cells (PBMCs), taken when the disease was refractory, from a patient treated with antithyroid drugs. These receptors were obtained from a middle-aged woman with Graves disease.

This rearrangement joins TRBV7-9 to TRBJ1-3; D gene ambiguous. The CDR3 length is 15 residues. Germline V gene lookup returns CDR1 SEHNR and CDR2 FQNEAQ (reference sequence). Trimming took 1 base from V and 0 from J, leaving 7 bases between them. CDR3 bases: TGTGCCAGCAGCTTAGGTTACAGCTCTGGAAACACCATATATTTT. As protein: CASSLGYSSGNTIYF.

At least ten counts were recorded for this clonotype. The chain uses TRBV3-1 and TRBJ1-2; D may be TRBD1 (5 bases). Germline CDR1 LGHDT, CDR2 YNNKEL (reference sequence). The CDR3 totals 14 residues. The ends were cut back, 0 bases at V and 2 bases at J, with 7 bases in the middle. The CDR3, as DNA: TGTGCCAGCAGCCAAGAAGCAGGGAACTATGGCTACACCTTC. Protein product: CASSQEAGNYGYTF.

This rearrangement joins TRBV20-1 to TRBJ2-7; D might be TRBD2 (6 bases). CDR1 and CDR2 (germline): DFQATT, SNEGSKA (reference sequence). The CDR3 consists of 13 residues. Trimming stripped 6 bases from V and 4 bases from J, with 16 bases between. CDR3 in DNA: TGCAGTGCAGAGGCACAGGAGGGTTACGAGCAGTACTTC. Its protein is CSAEAQEGYEQYF.

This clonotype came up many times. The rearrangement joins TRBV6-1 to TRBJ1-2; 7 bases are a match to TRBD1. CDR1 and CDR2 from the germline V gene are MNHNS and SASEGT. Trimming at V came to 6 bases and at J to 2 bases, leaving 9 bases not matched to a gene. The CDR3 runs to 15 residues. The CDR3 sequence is CASRKDRSKNYGYTF. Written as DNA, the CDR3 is TGTGCCAGCAGAAAGGACAGGTCAAAGAACTATGGCTACACCTTC.

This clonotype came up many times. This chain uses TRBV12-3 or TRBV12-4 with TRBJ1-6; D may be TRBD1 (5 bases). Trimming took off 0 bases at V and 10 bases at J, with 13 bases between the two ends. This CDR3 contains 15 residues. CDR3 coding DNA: TGTGCCAGCAGTTTAGCTTCAGGGTCGATCTCACCCCTCCACTTT. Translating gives CASSLASGSISPLHF.

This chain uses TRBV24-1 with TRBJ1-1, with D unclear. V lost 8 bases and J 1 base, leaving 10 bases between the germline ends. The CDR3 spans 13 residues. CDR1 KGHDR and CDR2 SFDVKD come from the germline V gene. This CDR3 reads CATKQITNTEAFF. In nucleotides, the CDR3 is TGTGCCACCAAACAGATTACGAACACTGAAGCTTTCTTT.

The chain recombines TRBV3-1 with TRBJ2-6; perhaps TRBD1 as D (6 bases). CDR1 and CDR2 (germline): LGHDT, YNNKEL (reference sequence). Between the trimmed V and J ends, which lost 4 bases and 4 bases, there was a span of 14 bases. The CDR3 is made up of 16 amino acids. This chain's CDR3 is CASSRRTEIGANVLTF. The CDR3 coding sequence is TGTGCCAGCAGCCGGAGGACAGAGATCGGGGCCAACGTCCTGACTTTC.

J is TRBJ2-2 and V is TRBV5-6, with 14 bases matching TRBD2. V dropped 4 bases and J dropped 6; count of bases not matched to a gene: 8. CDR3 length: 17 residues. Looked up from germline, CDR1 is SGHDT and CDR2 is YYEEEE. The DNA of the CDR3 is TGTGCCAGCAGCCCGGAGGGACTAGCGGGAGTGCCCGGGGAGCTGTTTTTT. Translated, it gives CASSPEGLAGVPGELFF.

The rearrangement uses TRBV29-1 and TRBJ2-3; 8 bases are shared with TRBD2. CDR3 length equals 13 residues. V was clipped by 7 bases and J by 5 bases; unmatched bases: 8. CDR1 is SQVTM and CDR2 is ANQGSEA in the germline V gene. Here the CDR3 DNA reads TGCAGCGCTGGGACGCTAGCGGGAGATACGCAGTATTTT. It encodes CSAGTLAGDTQYF.

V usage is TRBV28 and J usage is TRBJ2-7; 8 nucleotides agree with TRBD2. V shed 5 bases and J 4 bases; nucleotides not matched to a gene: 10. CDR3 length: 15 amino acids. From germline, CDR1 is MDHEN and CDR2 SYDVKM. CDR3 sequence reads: CASSGWGLAGYEQYF. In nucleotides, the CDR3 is TGTGCCAGCAGTGGGTGGGGGCTAGCGGGTTACGAGCAGTACTTC.

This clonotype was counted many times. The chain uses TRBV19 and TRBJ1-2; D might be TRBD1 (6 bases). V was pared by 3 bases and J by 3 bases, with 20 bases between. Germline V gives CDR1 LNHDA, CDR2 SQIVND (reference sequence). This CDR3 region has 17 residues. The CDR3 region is CASSIRRLIPGDYGYTF. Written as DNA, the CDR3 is TGTGCCAGTAGTATTCGGCGGCTTATACCAGGGGACTATGGCTACACCTTC. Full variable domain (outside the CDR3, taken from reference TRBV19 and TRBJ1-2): DGGITQSPKYLFRKEGQNVTLSCEQNLNHDAMYWYRQDPGQGLRLIYYSQIVNDFQKGDIAEGYSVSREKKESFPLTVTSAQKNPTAFYLCASSIRRLIPGDYGYTFGSGTRLTVV.

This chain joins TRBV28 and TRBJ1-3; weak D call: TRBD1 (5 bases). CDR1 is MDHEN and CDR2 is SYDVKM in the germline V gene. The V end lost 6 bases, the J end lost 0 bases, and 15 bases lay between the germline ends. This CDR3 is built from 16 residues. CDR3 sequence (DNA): TGTGCCAGCAGACCCCGGGGGACTAGCTCTGGAAACACCATATATTTT. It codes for CASRPRGTSSGNTIYF.

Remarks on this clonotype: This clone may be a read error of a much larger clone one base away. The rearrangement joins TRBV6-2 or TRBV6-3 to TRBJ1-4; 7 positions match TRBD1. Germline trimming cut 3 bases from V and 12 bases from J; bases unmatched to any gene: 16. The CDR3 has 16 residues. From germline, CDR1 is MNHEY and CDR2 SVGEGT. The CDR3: CASSYRGKTGWEELFF. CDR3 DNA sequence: TGTGCCAGCAGTTATCGGGGGAAGACAGGGTGGGAAGAACTGTTTTTT.

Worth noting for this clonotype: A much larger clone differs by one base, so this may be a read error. The DNA for the CDR3 is TGTGCCAGCAGCTTCGACAGGGTGAACACCGGGGAGCTGTTTTTT. Its protein is CASSFDRVNTGELFF. The chain combines TRBV7-2 with TRBJ2-2, with 7 bases matching TRBD1. Germline V gives CDR1 SGHTA, CDR2 FQGNSA. V was pared by 3 bases and J by 1 base, with 2 bases of the junction left unmatched. The CDR3 is 15 residues long.

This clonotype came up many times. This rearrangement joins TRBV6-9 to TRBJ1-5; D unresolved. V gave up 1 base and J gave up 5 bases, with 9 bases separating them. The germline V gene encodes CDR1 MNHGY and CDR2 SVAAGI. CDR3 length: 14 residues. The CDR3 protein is CASSYYGEDQPQHF. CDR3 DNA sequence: TGTGCCAGCAGTTATTACGGGGAAGATCAGCCCCAGCATTTT.

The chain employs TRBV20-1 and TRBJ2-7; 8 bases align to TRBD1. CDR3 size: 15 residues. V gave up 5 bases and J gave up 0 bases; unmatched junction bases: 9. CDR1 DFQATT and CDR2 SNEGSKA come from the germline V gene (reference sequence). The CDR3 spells CSASAGQGASYEQYF. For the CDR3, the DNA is TGCAGTGCTTCTGCGGGGCAGGGGGCCTCCTACGAGCAGTACTTC.

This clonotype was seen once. CDR3 amino acids: CASSQEIKVADEQFF. The DNA for the CDR3 is TGTGCCAGCAGCCAAGAGATTAAGGTAGCTGATGAGCAGTTCTTC. The chain combines TRBV11-2 with TRBJ2-7; unclear D gene. The DNA end is a closer match to TRBJ2-1, so the J assignment may be wrong. The germline V gene encodes CDR1 SGHAT and CDR2 FQNNGV. The CDR3 spans 15 residues.

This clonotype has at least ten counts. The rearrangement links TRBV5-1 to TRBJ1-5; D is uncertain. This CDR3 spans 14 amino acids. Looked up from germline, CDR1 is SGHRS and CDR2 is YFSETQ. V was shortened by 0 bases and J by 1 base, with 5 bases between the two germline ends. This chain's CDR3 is CASSLVRSNQPQHF. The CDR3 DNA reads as TGCGCCAGCAGCTTGGTTCGGAGCAATCAGCCCCAGCATTTT. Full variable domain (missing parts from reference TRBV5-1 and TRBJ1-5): KAGVTQTPRYLIKTRGQQVTLSCSPISGHRSVSWYQQTPGQGLQFLFEYFSETQRNKGNFPGRFSGRQFSNSRSEMNVSTLELGDSALYLCASSLVRSNQPQHFGDGTRLSIL.

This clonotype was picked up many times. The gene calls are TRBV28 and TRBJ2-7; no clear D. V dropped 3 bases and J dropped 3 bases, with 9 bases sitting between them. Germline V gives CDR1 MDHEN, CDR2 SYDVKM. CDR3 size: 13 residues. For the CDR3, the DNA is TGTGCCAGCAGTTTGGCTCCCTTCTACGAGCAGTACTTC. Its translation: CASSLAPFYEQYF.

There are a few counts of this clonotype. This chain's CDR3 is CASSLEVDAEAFF. CDR3 in DNA: TGTGCCAGTAGCCTTGAGGTCGACGCTGAAGCTTTCTTT. The chain uses TRBV19 and TRBJ1-1; no clear D gene. V was cut by 6 bases and J by 6 bases, with 14 bases left in between. Germline V lookup: CDR1 LNHDA, CDR2 SQIVND (reference sequence). This CDR3 comprises 13 residues. Full variable domain (remainder filled in from reference TRBV19 and TRBJ1-1): DGGITQSPKYLFRKEGQNVTLSCEQNLNHDAMYWYRQDPGQGLRLIYYSQIVNDFQKGDIAEGYSVSREKKESFPLTVTSAQKNPTAFYLCASSLEVDAEAFFGQGTRLTVV.

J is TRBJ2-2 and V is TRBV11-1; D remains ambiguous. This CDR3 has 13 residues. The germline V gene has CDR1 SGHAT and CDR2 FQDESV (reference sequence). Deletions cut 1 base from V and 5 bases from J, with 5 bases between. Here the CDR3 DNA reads TGTGCCAGCAGCTTAGAAGTAACCGGGGAGCTGTTTTTT. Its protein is CASSLEVTGELFF. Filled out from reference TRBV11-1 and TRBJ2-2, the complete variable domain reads EAEVAQSPRYKITEKSQAVAFWCDPISGHATLYWYRQILGQGPELLVQFQDESVVDDSQLPKDRFSAERLKGVDSTLKIQPAELGDSAMYLCASSLEVTGELFFGEGSRLTVL.

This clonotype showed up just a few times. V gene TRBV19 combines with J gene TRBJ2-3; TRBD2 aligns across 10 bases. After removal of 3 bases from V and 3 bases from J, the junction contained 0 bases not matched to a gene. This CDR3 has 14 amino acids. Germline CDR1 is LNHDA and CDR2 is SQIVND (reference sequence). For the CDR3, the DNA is TGTGCCAGTAGTATGACTAGCGGGACAGATACGCAGTATTTT. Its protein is CASSMTSGTDTQYF.

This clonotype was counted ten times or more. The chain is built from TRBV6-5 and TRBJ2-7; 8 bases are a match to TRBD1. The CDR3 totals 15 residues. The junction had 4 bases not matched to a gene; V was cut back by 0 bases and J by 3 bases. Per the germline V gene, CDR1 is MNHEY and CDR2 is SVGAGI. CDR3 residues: CASSYSGTGVYEQYF. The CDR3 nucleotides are TGTGCCAGCAGTTACTCCGGGACAGGAGTCTACGAGCAGTACTTC.

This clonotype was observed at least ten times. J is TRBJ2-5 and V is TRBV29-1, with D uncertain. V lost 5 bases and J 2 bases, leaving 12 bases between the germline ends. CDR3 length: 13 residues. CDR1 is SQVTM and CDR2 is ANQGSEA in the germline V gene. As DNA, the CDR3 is TGCAGCGTTTGGGGTGCAGAACAAGAGACCCAGTACTTC. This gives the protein CSVWGAEQETQYF. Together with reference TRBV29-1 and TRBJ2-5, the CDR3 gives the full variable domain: SAVISQKPSRDICQRGTSLTIQCQVDSQVTMMFWYRQQPGQSLTLIATANQGSEATYESGFVIDKFPISRPNLTFSTLTVSNMSPEDSSIYLCSVWGAEQETQYFGPGTRLLVL.

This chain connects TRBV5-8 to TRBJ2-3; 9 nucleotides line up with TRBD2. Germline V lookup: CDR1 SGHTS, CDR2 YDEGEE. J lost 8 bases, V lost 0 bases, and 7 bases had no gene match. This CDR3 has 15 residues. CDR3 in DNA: TGTGCCAGCAGCTTGGGACTAGCGGAAGGGGGTACGCAGTATTTT. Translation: CASSLGLAEGGTQYF. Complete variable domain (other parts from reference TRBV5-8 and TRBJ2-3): EAGVTQSPTHLIKTRGQQATLRCSPISGHTSVYWYQQALGLGLQFLLWYDEGEERNRGNFPPRFSGRQFPNYSSELNVNALELEDSALYLCASSLGLAEGGTQYFGPGTRLTVL.

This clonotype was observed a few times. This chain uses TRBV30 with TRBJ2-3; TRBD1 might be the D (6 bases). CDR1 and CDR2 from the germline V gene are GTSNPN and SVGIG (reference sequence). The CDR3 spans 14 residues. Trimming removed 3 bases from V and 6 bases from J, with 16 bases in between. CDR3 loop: CAWSGKQGSDTQYF. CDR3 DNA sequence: TGTGCCTGGAGCGGGAAACAGGGATCCGATACGCAGTATTTT. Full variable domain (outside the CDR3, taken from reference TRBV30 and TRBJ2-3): SQTIHQWPATLVQPVGSPLSLECTVEGTSNPNLYWYRQAAGRGLQLLFYSVGIGQISSEVPQNLSASRPQDRQFILSSKKLLLSDSGFYLCAWSGKQGSDTQYFGPGTRLTVL.

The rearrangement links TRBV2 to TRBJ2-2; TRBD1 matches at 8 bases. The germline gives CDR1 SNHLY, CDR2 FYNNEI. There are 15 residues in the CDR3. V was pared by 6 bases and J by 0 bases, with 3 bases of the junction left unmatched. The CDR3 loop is CASRRQGPNTGELFF. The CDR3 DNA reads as TGTGCCAGCAGGCGACAGGGGCCGAACACCGGGGAGCTGTTTTTT.